These T cell receptor beta chains were read from a single sample in a study of T cells in Graves' hyperthyroidism and ophthalmopathy. TCRdb reprocessed the multiplex PCR reads with MiXCR, giving one entry per CDR3 protein. Of 530,000 or so distinct CDR3 sequences in the sample, approximately 44% are singletons; the top ten hold about 7.8%. The sequenced sample consisted of peripheral blood or thyroid tissue (not recorded which). The receptors were gathered from a woman aged 18-30 years with Graves' hyperthyroidism. Each CDR3 is given with its conserved first and last residue. A D gene is named only where the DNA matches it firmly. Size tells how often a clone was seen (once, few, many) or the class of an expanded clone, and some rows leave it out.

CDR3 protein: CASSLWLRHRTSGANVLTF; CDR3 DNA: TGTGCCAGCAGCTTATGGTTACGCCACCGGACCTCTGGGGCCAACGTCCTGACTTTC; clone size: many; V gene: TRBV11-2; J gene: TRBJ2-6; D gene: NA
CDR3 protein: CASSDRLAGTEAFF; CDR3 DNA: TGTGCCAGCAGTGACCGACTAGCGGGAACTGAAGCTTTCTTT; clone size: NA; V gene: TRBV2; J gene: TRBJ1-1; D gene: NA
CDR3 protein: CASSFLGGDGYTF; CDR3 DNA: TGCGCCAGCAGCTTTTTAGGGGGTGATGGCTACACCTTC; clone size: many; V gene: TRBV5-1; J gene: TRBJ1-2; D gene: NA
CDR3 protein: CASSTGRLSEKLFF; CDR3 DNA: TGCGCCAGCAGCACGGGGAGGCTGAGTGAAAAACTGTTTTTT; clone size: many; V gene: TRBV5-1; J gene: TRBJ1-4; D gene: NA
CDR3 protein: CSAGPGGAYGYTF; CDR3 DNA: TGCAGTGCCGGGCCAGGGGGCGCCTATGGCTACACCTTC; clone size: many; V gene: TRBV20-1; J gene: TRBJ1-2; D gene: TRBD1
CDR3 protein: CASSDGTVYEQYF; CDR3 DNA: TGTGCCAGCAGTGATGGGACGGTCTACGAGCAGTACTTC; clone size: many; V gene: TRBV2; J gene: TRBJ2-7; D gene: NA
CDR3 protein: CASSFTGGGMKNCFF; CDR3 DNA: NA; clone size: NA; V gene: TRBV11-1; J gene: TRBJ1-4; D gene: NA
CDR3 protein: CASSQVPRQGGGNQPQHF; CDR3 DNA: TGTGCCAGCAGCCAGGTCCCGAGACAGGGTGGAGGCAATCAGCCCCAGCATTTT; clone size: few; V gene: TRBV7-9; J gene: TRBJ1-5; D gene: TRBD1
CDR3 protein: CASRRLGWGQEKLFF; CDR3 DNA: TGTGCCAGCAGGAGACTGGGGTGGGGCCAGGAAAAACTGTTTTTT; clone size: many; V gene: TRBV11-2; J gene: TRBJ1-4; D gene: NA
CDR3 protein: CASSPQMTAAQETQYF; CDR3 DNA: TGTGCCAGCAGCCCACAAATGACAGCGGCTCAAGAGACCCAGTACTTC; clone size: many; V gene: TRBV7-2; J gene: TRBJ2-5; D gene: NA
CDR3 protein: CASSSGRDGYEQYF; CDR3 DNA: TGTGCCAGCAGTTCAGGGCGGGATGGTTACGAGCAGTACTTC; clone size: many; V gene: TRBV2; J gene: TRBJ2-7; D gene: NA
CDR3 protein: CASRPSGFANTGELFF; CDR3 DNA: TGTGCCAGCAGACCTTCGGGGTTTGCGAACACCGGGGAGCTGTTTTTT; clone size: NA; V gene: TRBV7-9; J gene: TRBJ2-2; D gene: NA
CDR3 protein: CSVRAGDPLYGYTF; CDR3 DNA: TGCAGCGTTAGGGCAGGGGACCCTCTCTATGGCTACACCTTC; clone size: NA; V gene: TRBV29-1; J gene: TRBJ1-2; D gene: NA
CDR3 protein: CSARWEDGYTF; CDR3 DNA: TGCAGTGCTAGATGGGAGGATGGCTACACCTTC; clone size: NA; V gene: TRBV20-1; J gene: TRBJ1-2; D gene: NA
CDR3 protein: CASSEATGVVSGELFF; CDR3 DNA: TGTGCCAGCAGTGAAGCGACAGGGGTTGTCTCCGGGGAGCTGTTTTTT; clone size: NA; V gene: TRBV2; J gene: TRBJ2-2; D gene: TRBD1
CDR3 protein: CASSLLTGPNTGELFF; CDR3 DNA: TGTGCCAGCAGCTTGTTGACAGGCCCGAACACCGGGGAGCTGTTTTTT; clone size: NA; V gene: TRBV7-9; J gene: TRBJ2-2; D gene: NA
CDR3 protein: CASSPDRDNYEQYF; CDR3 DNA: TGTGCCAGCAGCCCAGACAGGGATAACTACGAGCAGTACTTT; clone size: NA; V gene: TRBV7-9; J gene: TRBJ2-7; D gene: TRBD1
CDR3 protein: CASSSPSGAGSYEQYF; CDR3 DNA: TGTGCCAGCAGTTCCCCCTCGGGCGCTGGGTCCTACGAGCAGTACTTC; clone size: few; V gene: TRBV28; J gene: TRBJ2-7; D gene: NA
CDR3 protein: CASSEHRQSPTDSPLHF; CDR3 DNA: TGTGCCAGCAGTGAACACCGCCAATCACCTACTGACTCACCCCTCCACTTT; clone size: once; V gene: TRBV25-1; J gene: TRBJ1-6; D gene: NA
CDR3 protein: CASSQAGDTGNTIYF; CDR3 DNA: TGCGCCAGCAGCCAAGCCGGGGACACTGGAAACACCATATATTTT; clone size: NA; V gene: TRBV4-1; J gene: TRBJ1-3; D gene: NA
CDR3 protein: CASSLGVGGYTF; CDR3 DNA: TGTGCCAGCAGTTTAGGGGTTGGTGGCTACACCTTC; clone size: many; V gene: TRBV7-9; J gene: TRBJ1-2; D gene: NA
CDR3 protein: CAWTRTGGQETQYF; CDR3 DNA: TGTGCCTGGACACGGACAGGGGGCCAAGAGACCCAGTACTTC; clone size: NA; V gene: TRBV30; J gene: TRBJ2-5; D gene: TRBD1
CDR3 protein: CASSEAGRGEAQYF; CDR3 DNA: TGTGCCAGCAGTGAGGCGGGCAGGGGAGAGGCCCAGTACTTC; clone size: NA; V gene: TRBV6-1; J gene: TRBJ2-5; D gene: NA
CDR3 protein: CSVLQRTMNTEAFF; CDR3 DNA: TGCAGCGTTCTTCAAAGGACAATGAACACTGAAGCTTTCTTT; clone size: many; V gene: TRBV29-1; J gene: TRBJ1-1; D gene: NA
CDR3 protein: CASSQGLAGGTDTQYF; CDR3 DNA: TGCGCCAGCAGCCAAGGACTAGCGGGAGGCACAGATACGCAGTATTTT; clone size: NA; V gene: TRBV4-1; J gene: TRBJ2-3; D gene: TRBD2
CDR3 protein: CASGDPSVAGRSYEQYF; CDR3 DNA: TGTGCCAGCGGGGACCCGAGCGTAGCGGGGCGCTCCTACGAGCAGTACTTC; clone size: many; V gene: TRBV11-1; J gene: TRBJ2-7; D gene: TRBD2
CDR3 protein: CASSLTSVTDTLYF; CDR3 DNA: TGTGCCAGCAGTTTGACTAGCGTCACAGATACGCTGTACTTC; clone size: once; V gene: TRBV2; J gene: TRBJ2-5; D gene: TRBD2